The 11 T cell receptor beta chains presented below share a single source sample, sequenced in a study of cytomegalovirus exposure and HLA in healthy donors (dated by TCRdb to 2016 to 2017). Receptor amplification or capture employed the immunoSEQ multiplex PCR assay. For the multiplex PCR, a mixture combining 60 forward primers for TCR Vbeta segments and 13 reverse primers for TCR Jbeta segments was used. TCRdb took this table from immuneACCESS and kept in-frame rearrangements with V and J called. Such tables lack part of the clones; where checked against another copy, unresolved V genes explain under half of the gap, and the rest is unexplained. The sample table contains about 140,000 clones; only one count was recorded for approximately 84% of them. The leading ten clones occupy under 2% of the sample. Sequencing input: PBMCs. All receptors derive from a woman in her 40s in good health and CMV-seronegative.

The chain has TRBV28 and TRBJ2-3, with a weak D call TRBD1 (6 bases). The V gene lost 6 bases and the J gene lost 4 bases, with 23 bases spanning the gap. This CDR3 contains 17 residues. Looked up from germline, CDR1 is MDHEN and CDR2 is SYDVKM. The CDR3: CASSRPDRPRKADTQYF. The CDR3 bases are TGTGCCAGCAGCCGCCCCGACAGGCCCAGGAAGGCAGATACGCAGTATTTT.

This chain joins TRBV4-2 and TRBJ1-1; weak D call: TRBD1 (5 bases). CDR1 is LGHNA, CDR2 YNFKEQ, per germline. The CDR3 length is 16 residues. V was trimmed by 6 bases and J by 0 bases, leaving 17 bases between them. CDR3 DNA: TGTGCCAGCAGGGAATTACCGACAGAAATGAACACTGAAGCTTTCTTT. It translates to CASRELPTEMNTEAFF.

The chain combines TRBV4-1 with TRBJ2-5, with D perhaps matching TRBD2 (5 bases). CDR3 length equals 14 residues. The germline V gene encodes CDR1 MGHRA and CDR2 YSYEKL. V dropped 4 bases and J dropped 5 bases, with 14 bases sitting between them. As DNA, the CDR3 is TGCGCCAGCAGCCTAAGAGGACTCTTGGAGACCCAGTACTTC. Its translation is CASSLRGLLETQYF.

The rearrangement joins TRBV6-5 to TRBJ2-1; tentative D call: TRBD1 (6 bases). The ends were cut back, 2 bases at V and 1 base at J, with 9 bases in the middle. The CDR3 contains 15 residues. Germline-derived CDR1 and CDR2 are MNHEY and SVGAGI. Here the CDR3 reads CASSYGDRSYNEQFF. In nucleotides, the CDR3 is TGTGCCAGCAGTTACGGTGACAGGTCCTACAATGAGCAGTTCTTC.

V is TRBV7-9 and J is TRBJ1-4; no clear D gene. V was trimmed by 4 bases and J by 8 bases, leaving 17 bases between them. The CDR3 contains 15 residues. Per the germline V gene, CDR1 is SEHNR and CDR2 is FQNEAQ (reference sequence). CDR3 amino acids: CASSSYQAIVEKLFF. In DNA, the CDR3 is TGTGCCAGCAGCTCATACCAGGCGATCGTCGAAAAACTGTTTTTT.

The chain carries TRBV27 and TRBJ1-2; D remains ambiguous. Trimming cost V 5 bases and J 0 bases, with 10 bases left between them. The CDR3 is made up of 14 amino acids. Germline CDR1 and CDR2: MNHEY and SMNVEV (reference sequence). The CDR3 sequence: CASSNLLANYGYTF. The CDR3 DNA reads as TGTGCCAGCAGTAACCTCCTAGCTAACTATGGCTACACCTTC.

The V and J genes are TRBV23-1 and TRBJ1-3; D may be TRBD1 (5 bases). TRBV23-1 qualifies as an ORF whose function is uncertain. V was cut by 0 bases and J by 4 bases, with 10 bases left in between. The CDR3 is 15 residues long. CDR3 in DNA: TGCGCCAGCAGTCAATCAGGGGCCCTCGGAAACACCATATATTTT. It is translated as CASSQSGALGNTIYF.

This sequence joins TRBV7-2 and TRBJ2-7, with 7 bases that match TRBD2. The CDR3 runs to 16 residues. J was trimmed by 3 bases and V by 1 base; bases with no gene match: 9. Germline assignment: CDR1 SGHTA and CDR2 FQGNSA. CDR3 nucleotide sequence: TGTGCCAGCAGCTTAGAGAGGCGGGACTACGGCTACGAGCAGTACTTC. It yields the protein CASSLERRDYGYEQYF.

CDR3 region: CAISRDNNQETQYF. The CDR3 coding sequence is TGTGCCATCAGCCGGGACAACAACCAAGAGACCCAGTACTTC. The rearrangement uses TRBV10-3 and TRBJ2-5, with D perhaps matching TRBD1 (6 bases). There are 14 residues in the CDR3. With 6 bases removed from V and 0 bases from J, the gap between germline ends came to 11 bases. The germline V gene has CDR1 ENHRY and CDR2 SYGVKD.

This chain connects TRBV25-1 to TRBJ1-2, with TRBD1 as a possible D gene (6 bases). V was pared by 3 bases and J by 8 bases, with 19 bases between. The CDR3 sequence is 15 residues long. The germline V gene has CDR1 MGHDK and CDR2 SYGVNS. CDR3 in amino acids: CASSDPRQAYGGYTF. CDR3 in DNA: TGTGCCAGCAGTGACCCAAGACAGGCTTATGGAGGCTACACCTTC.

This sequence joins TRBV28 and TRBJ1-5, with 9 bases matching TRBD1. The J segment lost 5 bases and the V segment lost 2 bases, leaving 13 bases of the junction unmatched. The germline V gene has CDR1 MDHEN and CDR2 SYDVKM. The CDR3 is 18 residues long. CDR3: CASSLNLFGTGSYQPQHF. CDR3 coding DNA: TGTGCCAGCAGTTTAAATCTCTTTGGGACAGGGAGCTATCAGCCCCAGCATTTT.